This entry features one T cell receptor (beta chain) sequence. The antigen remains unidentified. These data come from a study of T cell responses to AZD1222 COVID-19 vaccine. The CDR3 length is 13 residues. Germline V gene data show CDR1 as MNHEY and CDR2 as SVGAGI. V lost 5 bases, J lost 2 bases, and 10 bases lay in between. General observations from the study: Clonal diversity was possibly underestimated, and white British individuals and females predominated among donors. Reportedly, nearly half the spike-specific TCRs target unmutated variant regions.

Assay: immunoSEQ multiplex PCR; the TCRdb copy retains only in-frame clones and omits some. The sample contains 250,000 to 300,000 clones, around 93% of which appear only once. This TCR came from an adult who received the AZD1222 COVID-19 vaccine. Sequencing was performed on peripheral blood, taken 28 days after the second AZD1222 dose. V usage is TRBV6-5 and J usage is TRBJ2-7, with D hard to call. The CDR3 region is CASSTGSAYEQYF. CDR3 in DNA: TGTGCCAGCAGTACCGGAAGTGCCTACGAGCAGTACTTC.